The rows below give T cell receptor beta chains drawn from one sample of a study of T cell responses to AZD1222 COVID-19 vaccine. Produced via immunoSEQ multiplex PCR; TCRdb's table is partial and in-frame only. The table records 95,000 to 150,000 clones, roughly 90% of them present only once. The material sequenced was peripheral blood, taken on day 0 of AZD1222 vaccination. Receptors were obtained from an adult in good health. Each CDR3 is given with its conserved first and last residue. D genes are given only for firm matches. The size of a clone is reported for some rows only, either as once, few or many, or as a class for expanded clones.

DNA | CDR3 | D | size | V | length | J
TGTGCCAGCAGAGTTCCCTACAATGAGCAGTTCTTC | CASRVPYNEQFF | NA | NA | TRBV28 | 12 | TRBJ2-1
TGTGCCAGCAGCTTATCGACAGGAAACACCATATATTTT | CASSLSTGNTIYF | NA | once | TRBV7-3 | 13 | TRBJ1-3
TGCAGCGTGCCGGGACAGGAACTCTCTGGGGCCAACGTCCTGACTTTC | CSVPGQELSGANVLTF | TRBD1 | NA | TRBV29-1 | 16 | TRBJ2-6
TGCGCCAGCAGCGCACAGGGGGACTATGGCTACACCTTC | CASSAQGDYGYTF | TRBD1 | NA | TRBV5-1 | 13 | TRBJ1-2
TGTGCCAGCAGCTTAGATCTGGGACAGGTGATCACAGATACGCAGTATTTT | CASSLDLGQVITDTQYF | TRBD1 | NA | TRBV7-9 | 17 | TRBJ2-3
TGTGCCAGCAGCTTAAGGGGAGGTGGTCAGCCCCAGCATTTT | CASSLRGGGQPQHF | NA | NA | TRBV5-6 | 14 | TRBJ1-5
TGTGCCACCAGCGGCTATGGGGGCAGGGCCACTAACTATGGCTACACCTTC | CATSGYGGRATNYGYTF | NA | NA | TRBV15 | 17 | TRBJ1-2
TGCGCCAGCAGCTTGGAAGGACAGGGGGTATCAGGGGCCAACGTCCTGACTTTC | CASSLEGQGVSGANVLTF | TRBD1 | NA | TRBV5-1 | 18 | TRBJ2-6
TGTGCCAGCAGCTTTCGACAGGGACGGAACACTGAAGCTTTCTTT | CASSFRQGRNTEAFF | TRBD1 | NA | TRBV7-8 | 15 | TRBJ1-1
TGTGCCAGCAGTTGGGGGGTGGGAGGCAATCAGCCCCAGCATTTT | CASSWGVGGNQPQHF | NA | few | TRBV6-2/TRBV6-3 | 15 | TRBJ1-5
TGTGCCAGCAGTCCCAGGGCAAGCATCTACGAGCAGTACTTC | CASSPRASIYEQYF | NA | NA | TRBV4-2 | 14 | TRBJ2-7
TGTGCCAGCAGCCAGCGGATTTATGAAAAACTGTTTTTT | CASSQRIYEKLFF | NA | once | TRBV14 | 13 | TRBJ1-4
TGCGCCAGCAGCTTGGAGGGACAAGTCAAGAGGCCCCTCCACTTT | CASSLEGQVKRPLHF | NA | NA | TRBV5-1 | 15 | TRBJ1-6
TGTGCCAGCAGTCCGTTAGCGGGAGCGAACACCGGGGAGCTGTTTTTT | CASSPLAGANTGELFF | TRBD2 | NA | TRBV2 | 16 | TRBJ2-2
TGTGCCAGTAGAACCAGGGACGAAATCTCTGGGGCCAACGTCCTGACTTTC | CASRTRDEISGANVLTF | NA | NA | TRBV19 | 17 | TRBJ2-6
TGTGCCAGCAGCCTTCCGAGCCTTCCCTACGAGCAGTACTTC | CASSLPSLPYEQYF | NA | NA | TRBV28 | 14 | TRBJ2-7
TGCAGTGCTAGTCCGGACAGGGCAGATTACGAGCAGTACTTC | CSASPDRADYEQYF | TRBD1 | NA | TRBV20-1 | 14 | TRBJ2-7
TGCGCCAGCAGCCTATATGGGACTAGCGGGAGGCGGACCGGGGAGCTGTTTTTT | CASSLYGTSGRRTGELFF | TRBD2 | NA | TRBV4-1 | 18 | TRBJ2-2
TGTGCCAGCAGCCCCTCCCCTAGCGGGGGATCAGATACGCAGTATTTT | CASSPSPSGGSDTQYF | TRBD2 | NA | TRBV7-8 | 16 | TRBJ2-3
TGTGCCAGCAGACTTACTAGCGGGGGTTACAATGAGCAGTTCTTC | CASRLTSGGYNEQFF | TRBD2 | NA | TRBV2 | 15 | TRBJ2-1
TGTGCCAGCAGGCCCCGGGCTACCTCCCGTGGCTACACCTTC | CASRPRATSRGYTF | NA | once | TRBV6-5 | 14 | TRBJ1-2
TGCGCCAGCAGCTTCCACAATGAGCAGTTCTTC | CASSFHNEQFF | NA | NA | TRBV5-1 | 11 | TRBJ2-1
TGTGCCAGCAGCCAACTTTCCCAGGGGCCGAACACTGAAGCTTTCTTT | CASSQLSQGPNTEAFF | NA | NA | TRBV3-1/TRBV3-2 | 16 | TRBJ1-1
TGTGCCAGCAGCCAAAGAGGGGGGGGAGAGACCCAGTACTTC | CASSQRGGGETQYF | NA | NA | TRBV3-1/TRBV3-2 | 14 | TRBJ2-5